The 5 T cell receptor beta chains reported below all come from one sample, sequenced in a study of beta chain features in type 1 diabetes. Sequenced material consisted of expressed TCRB transcripts (all of the isolated RNA was reverse transcribed). Here immunoSEQ multiplex PCR was the method, and the copy in TCRdb shows in-frame clones only, minus some. The sample has some 500,000 clones, 9.5% to 12% seen once. Sequencing was carried out using naive CD4+ T cells from blood. The receptors shown here come from a young woman in good health.

In regard to this clone: This CDR3 is also generated by other DNA sequences in the sample. The gene calls are TRBV29-1 and TRBJ2-7; D call uncertain. Trimming took off 4 bases at V and 0 bases at J, with 4 bases between the two ends. The CDR3 covers 11 residues. CDR1 SQVTM and CDR2 ANQGSEA come from the germline V gene. CDR3 sequence reads: CSVGHSYEQYF. The CDR3 DNA reads as TGCAGCGTTGGGCACTCCTACGAGCAGTACTTC.

In its sample, this clone was seen a few times. J is TRBJ2-1 and V is TRBV28; D is undetermined. CDR3 length equals 16 residues. Germline V lookup: CDR1 MDHEN, CDR2 SYDVKM. V lost 7 bases to trimming and J lost 0 bases, with 16 bases between them. The CDR3 reads CASIPQTFPSYNEQFF. The CDR3 coding sequence is TGTGCCAGCATTCCTCAGACTTTTCCCTCCTACAATGAGCAGTTCTTC. Full variable domain (missing parts from reference TRBV28 and TRBJ2-1): DVKVTQSSRYLVKRTGEKVFLECVQDMDHENMFWYRQDPGLGLRLIYFSYDVKMKEKGDIPEGYSVSREKKERFSLILESASTNQTSMYLCASIPQTFPSYNEQFFGPGTRLTVL.

This clone came up a few times. DNA of the CDR3: TGTGCCTGGAGTGTACTTCGGACTAGCGGGAGGGGACGCACAGATACGCAGTATTTT. Amino acids: CAWSVLRTSGRGRTDTQYF. This sequence joins TRBV30 and TRBJ2-3; 15 bases match TRBD2. The CDR3 has 19 amino acids. From germline, CDR1 is GTSNPN and CDR2 SVGIG (reference sequence). The ends lost 0 bases at V and 1 base at J; junction bases unmatched: 8.

This clone was detected only a few times. The chain links TRBV6-5 to TRBJ1-1; D uncertain. Trimming stripped 6 bases from V and 3 bases from J, with 8 bases between. The CDR3 spans 12 residues. CDR1 is MNHEY and CDR2 is SVGAGI in the germline V gene. CDR3 residues: CASSSRDTEAFF. The CDR3 DNA sequence: TGTGCCAGCAGCTCTCGCGACACTGAAGCTTTCTTT.

This clone has more than one count but fewer than ten. V and J are TRBV18 and TRBJ1-2; perhaps TRBD1 as D (5 bases). Germline lookup yields CDR1 KGHSH and CDR2 LQKENI. V lost 0 bases and J 5 bases, leaving 16 bases between the germline ends. The CDR3 consists of 16 residues. CDR3 nucleotides: TGTGCCAGCTCACCACCCCACCGTGGGACGGATTATGGCTACACCTTC. Protein product: CASSPPHRGTDYGYTF.